The 30 T cell receptor beta chains below come from one sample, sequenced in a study of cytotoxic CD8 clonotypes in ibrutinib-treated CLL. Sequencing used immunoSEQ multiplex PCR; TCRdb keeps in-frame clones, though not all of them. The table includes 25,000 to 35,000 clones, about 62% detected once. The sequences come from PBMCs, collected before ibrutinib treatment. These receptors were taken from a human donor with chronic lymphocytic leukemia.

This clone has a handful of counts. In DNA, the CDR3 is TGTGCCAGCAGCCCCGGGACAGGGCACTATGGCTACACCTTC. Translated, it gives CASSPGTGHYGYTF. V gene TRBV9 combines with J gene TRBJ1-2; 9 bases are a match to TRBD1. Germline V gene data show CDR1 as SGDLS and CDR2 as YYNGEE. The V and J ends lost 4 bases and 3 bases, in that order; junction bases with no gene match: 4. The CDR3 runs 14 residues.

In its sample, this clone was seen a few times. The rearrangement links TRBV7-3 to TRBJ2-1; 10 nucleotides match TRBD1. The CDR3 totals 15 residues. Germline CDR1 is SGHTA and CDR2 is FQGTGA. V lost 4 bases to trimming and J lost 7 bases; unmatched junction nucleotides: 7. CDR3 coding DNA: TGTGCCAGCAGCTCCGCCGGGACAGGGGTAAATGAGCAGTTCTTC. Residues: CASSSAGTGVNEQFF.

This chain links TRBV5-4 with TRBJ2-1; TRBD2 is a possible D gene (5 bases). The CDR3 runs 16 residues. Germline V gives CDR1 SGHNT, CDR2 YYREEE (reference sequence). Trimming cost V 4 bases and J 0 bases, with 14 bases left between them. CDR3 protein: CASSPSGESSYNEQFF. The CDR3 coding sequence is TGTGCCAGCAGCCCCAGCGGAGAGAGCTCCTACAATGAGCAGTTCTTC.

This clone was observed a few times. The rearrangement links TRBV9 to TRBJ2-2; D gene uncertain. The CDR3 contains 13 residues. The ends were cut back, 4 bases at V and 2 bases at J, with 6 bases in the middle. Germline CDR1 reads SGDLS; CDR2 reads YYNGEE. CDR3 residues: CASSWENTGELFF. The DNA of the CDR3 is TGTGCCAGCAGCTGGGAAAACACCGGGGAGCTGTTTTTT.

The chain joins TRBV11-2 to TRBJ1-4; TRBD1 aligns across 8 bases. V was clipped by 6 bases and J by 5 bases; unmatched bases: 11. Germline CDR1 is SGHAT and CDR2 is FQNNGV. The CDR3 covers 16 residues. CDR3 bases: TGTGCCAGCAGTTCCGGACAGCGACAGGGGAATGAAAAACTGTTTTTT. Encoded protein: CASSSGQRQGNEKLFF.

A few counts support this clone. The chain employs TRBV15 and TRBJ1-1, with D unclear. Trimming stripped 0 bases from V and 1 base from J, with 3 bases between. Germline V CDR1 and CDR2: LNHNV, YYDKDF (reference sequence). This CDR3 has 13 amino acids. In nucleotides, the CDR3 is TGTGCCACCAGCAGAGAGAAGAACACTGAAGCTTTCTTT. It translates to CATSREKNTEAFF. Full variable domain (missing parts from reference TRBV15 and TRBJ1-1): DAMVIQNPRYQVTQFGKPVTLSCSQTLNHNVMYWYQQKSSQAPKLLFHYYDKDFNNEADTPDNFQSRRPNTSFCFLDIRSPGLGDTAMYLCATSREKNTEAFFGQGTRLTVV.

The chain combines TRBV30 with TRBJ2-7; D might be TRBD1 or TRBD2, each matching 5 bases. V lost 0 bases and J lost 7, with 16 bases in between. The germline V gene encodes CDR1 GTSNPN and CDR2 SVGIG (reference sequence). This CDR3 spans 14 amino acids. Here the CDR3 DNA reads TGTGCCTGGAGTGTGGGGGTTCGGGTCTGGGAGCAGTACTTC. This codes for CAWSVGVRVWEQYF. Looking up the rest from reference TRBV30 and TRBJ2-7 gives the full variable domain: SQTIHQWPATLVQPVGSPLSLECTVEGTSNPNLYWYRQAAGRGLQLLFYSVGIGQISSEVPQNLSASRPQDRQFILSSKKLLLSDSGFYLCAWSVGVRVWEQYFGPGTRLTVT.

V usage is TRBV27 and J usage is TRBJ2-2; perhaps TRBD2 as D (5 bases). The CDR3 has 15 amino acids. Germline CDR1 reads MNHEY; CDR2 reads SMNVEV (reference sequence). Trimming removed 8 bases from V and 9 bases from J, with 22 bases in between. The DNA for the CDR3 is TGTGCCAGCGGGCTTTCTAGCCCCTTGGCAAGGGAGCTGTTTTTT. Amino acids: CASGLSSPLARELFF.

This chain joins TRBV14 and TRBJ2-1; the D call may be TRBD1 or TRBD2 (5 bases each). V dropped 1 base and J dropped 8 bases, with 15 bases sitting between them. In germline, CDR1 is SGHDN, CDR2 FVKESK. The CDR3 spans 15 residues. The CDR3: CASSQVRGTADEQFF. The CDR3 coding sequence is TGTGCCAGCAGCCAAGTGAGGGGTACGGCCGATGAGCAGTTCTTC.

This clone was seen a few times. V is TRBV6-1 and J is TRBJ1-1, with D unclear. V dropped 6 bases and J dropped 0 bases, with 11 bases sitting between them. CDR1 and CDR2 from the germline V gene are MNHNS and SASEGT. This CDR3 has 14 amino acids. The CDR3 region is CASSANGVNTEAFF. The CDR3 DNA reads as TGTGCCAGCAGCGCGAACGGCGTGAACACTGAAGCTTTCTTT.

This clone came up once. The chain is built from TRBV7-8 and TRBJ1-2, with D perhaps matching TRBD1 (5 bases). Trimming took off 1 base at V and 7 bases at J, with 10 bases between the two ends. Germline V gives CDR1 SGHVS, CDR2 FQNEAQ. The CDR3 is 13 residues long. In DNA form, the CDR3 reads TGTGCCAGCAGCTTAGGGGGCGGGGGTGGCTACACCTTC. As protein: CASSLGGGGGYTF.

The genes are TRBV5-1 and TRBJ2-5; 7 bases align to TRBD2. The germline CDR1 and CDR2 sequences are SGHRS and YFSETQ. This CDR3 is built from 12 residues. The V and J ends lost 5 bases and 4 bases, in that order; junction bases with no gene match: 2. The CDR3 DNA reads as TGCGCCAGCAGGGGGGGGAGAGAGACCCAGTACTTC. Translated: CASRGGRETQYF.

The chain couples TRBV5-8 to TRBJ2-1; D is tentatively TRBD1 or TRBD2 (5 bases each). The CDR3 sequence is 15 residues long. V was clipped by 0 bases and J by 8 bases, with 15 bases between them. Germline V gene data show CDR1 as SGHTS and CDR2 as YDEGEE. The CDR3 DNA is TGTGCCAGCAGCTTGGAACAGGAGGTTGTAGATGAGCAGTTCTTC. Amino acid sequence: CASSLEQEVVDEQFF.

This clone was picked up a small number of times. The gene calls are TRBV5-1 and TRBJ1-2; D call uncertain. The CDR3 has 14 residues. CDR1 and CDR2 from the germline V gene are SGHRS and YFSETQ. The V end was cut by 2 bases, the J end by 4 bases, with 12 bases between. CDR3 DNA sequence: TGCGCCAGCAGCTTTTGGATTTTAGGCTATGGCTACACCTTC. Protein product: CASSFWILGYGYTF.

The CDR3 spells CATNSSYNSPLHF. CDR3 DNA sequence: TGCGCCACCAACAGCTCCTATAATTCACCCCTCCACTTT. The chain uses TRBV4-1 and TRBJ1-6; no reliable D call. Germline CDR1 is MGHRA and CDR2 is YSYEKL. V lost 10 bases and J lost 0, with 7 bases in between. This CDR3 comprises 13 residues.

This chain uses TRBV27 with TRBJ1-5, with TRBD1 identical over 11 bases. Trimming took 10 bases from V and 2 from J; bases not matched to a gene: 4. This CDR3 is 14 amino acids long. Germline CDR1 reads MNHEY; CDR2 reads SMNVEV (reference sequence). CDR3 sequence: CANPGQGGNQPQHF. The CDR3 nucleotides are TGTGCCAACCCGGGACAGGGGGGCAATCAGCCCCAGCATTTT.

This clone appeared a single time. This chain joins TRBV28 and TRBJ1-4, with D unresolved. Between the trimmed V and J ends, which lost 10 bases and 0 bases, there was a span of 15 bases. Germline loops: CDR1 MDHEN, CDR2 SYDVKM. CDR3 length equals 15 residues. The CDR3 nucleotides are TGTGCCACCTCCGGACCCGGGGCAACTAATGAAAAACTGTTTTTT. This gives the protein CATSGPGATNEKLFF.

The chain employs TRBV27 and TRBJ2-5; TRBD2 matches 12 bases. The length of the CDR3 is 16 residues. CDR1 is MNHEY, CDR2 SMNVEV, per germline (reference sequence). The trim removed 7 bases at V and 3 bases at J, leaving 9 bases unmatched. CDR3 protein: CASKGLAGRGKETQYF. The CDR3 nucleotides are TGTGCCAGCAAAGGACTAGCGGGGCGTGGGAAAGAGACCCAGTACTTC.

Here the CDR3 DNA reads TGTGCCAGCAGTTACTCGGCTGTAAGCGAGCAGTACTTC. Protein sequence: CASSYSAVSEQYF. J is TRBJ2-7 and V is TRBV6-5, with D unresolved. V was shortened by 0 bases and J by 6 bases, with 9 bases between the two germline ends. CDR1 is MNHEY and CDR2 is SVGAGI in the germline V gene. This CDR3 spans 13 amino acids.

The CDR3 region is CASGFQILTGLTPNEQFF. The DNA for the CDR3 is TGTGCTAGTGGCTTTCAAATTCTCACAGGGCTCACCCCCAATGAGCAGTTCTTC. The chain links TRBV12-5 to TRBJ2-1, with D possibly TRBD1 on 6 matching bases. V was shortened by 6 bases and J by 6 bases, with 27 bases between the two germline ends. The CDR3 sequence is 18 residues long. Germline-derived CDR1 and CDR2 are LGHNT and FRNRAP. Supplemented by reference TRBV12-5 and TRBJ2-1, the full variable domain reads DARVTQTPRHKVTEMGQEVTMRCQPILGHNTVFWYRQTMMQGLELLAYFRNRAPLDDSGMPKDRFSAEMPDATLATLKIQPSEPRDSAVYFCASGFQILTGLTPNEQFFGPGTRLTVL.

J is TRBJ1-4 and V is TRBV6-5, with D tentatively TRBD1 (6 bases). In germline, CDR1 is MNHEY, CDR2 SVGAGI. V lost 0 bases and J lost 4, with 12 bases in between. CDR3 size: 16 residues. DNA of the CDR3: TGTGCCAGCAGTTACTCTTGGACAGTTTATAATGAAAAACTGTTTTTT. It is translated as CASSYSWTVYNEKLFF.

In DNA, the CDR3 is TGTGCCAGCAGCCTTGGGACAGGGGGCTTTGTAGAGACCCAGTACTTC. Translated: CASSLGTGGFVETQYF. The chain couples TRBV2 to TRBJ2-5; TRBD1 matches at 12 bases. The length of the CDR3 is 16 residues. V gave up 6 bases and J gave up 4 bases; unmatched junction bases: 9. Germline CDR1 is SNHLY and CDR2 is FYNNEI.

V and J are TRBV5-6 and TRBJ1-5, with unresolved D. Looked up from germline, CDR1 is SGHDT and CDR2 is YYEEEE. The V end lost 1 base, the J end lost 2 bases, and 1 base lay between the germline ends. The CDR3 is 12 amino acids. CDR3 sequence: CASSLRNQPQHF. The CDR3 nucleotides read TGTGCCAGCAGCTTGCGCAATCAGCCCCAGCATTTT.

This clone was seen a few times. This rearrangement joins TRBV5-6 to TRBJ2-1; D call uncertain. The CDR3 has 12 amino acids. CDR1 and CDR2 from the germline V gene are SGHDT and YYEEEE. V was cut by 4 bases and J by 6 bases, with 8 bases left in between. CDR3 loop: CASSAYFNEQFF. DNA for the CDR3: TGTGCCAGCAGCGCCTACTTCAATGAGCAGTTCTTC.

CDR3 in DNA: TGTGCCAGCAGCTTAAGGGAAACGTCCTACGAGCAGTACTTC. Protein: CASSLRETSYEQYF. This chain links TRBV7-9 with TRBJ2-7; D is unresolved. V lost 2 bases and J 1 base, leaving 9 bases between the germline ends. The CDR3 extends over 14 amino acids. Germline V gene sequence: CDR1 SEHNR, CDR2 FQNEAQ (reference sequence).

This clone was seen more than once but under ten times. J is TRBJ2-6 and V is TRBV2; D is unresolved. V shed 4 bases and J shed 0 bases, with 4 bases lying between them. Germline V gives CDR1 SNHLY, CDR2 FYNNEI. There are 14 residues in the CDR3. The CDR3 DNA follows: TGTGCCAGCAGTGTCTACTCTGGGGCCAACGTCCTGACTTTC. Translation gives CASSVYSGANVLTF.

In nucleotides, the CDR3 is TGTGCCAGCAGCTCACAGGGGACCGATACGCAGTATTTT. Residues: CASSSQGTDTQYF. The chain joins TRBV5-4 to TRBJ2-3; TRBD1 agrees at 7 bases. Trimming removed 3 bases from V and 6 bases from J; junction bases left unmatched: 4. In germline, CDR1 is SGHNT, CDR2 YYREEE (reference sequence). The length of the CDR3 is 13 residues.

The chain has TRBV11-2 and TRBJ2-7, with D possibly matching TRBD2 (6 bases). This CDR3 contains 16 residues. Germline V gene data show CDR1 as SGHAT and CDR2 as FQNNGV. The V and J ends lost 0 bases and 6 bases respectively, with 18 bases between them. CDR3 loop: CASSLDRRLVEGEQYF. DNA of the CDR3: TGTGCCAGCAGCTTAGATAGGCGACTAGTGGAGGGCGAGCAGTACTTC.

Comment on this clone: The junction and the germline gene differ at one end; a read error may be behind it. CDR3 nucleotides: TGTGCCAGCAGGGAAGGACTCGGGCTGGACGAGCAGTACTTC. Translating gives CASREGLGLDEQYF. The chain recombines TRBV2 with TRBJ2-7; tentative D call: TRBD2 (5 bases). This CDR3 is built from 14 residues. Germline-derived CDR1 and CDR2 are SNHLY and FYNNEI.

This clone turned up a few times. The rearrangement links TRBV9 to TRBJ1-6; D is undetermined. V was pared by 0 bases and J by 1 base, with 2 bases between. CDR1 and CDR2 (germline): SGDLS, YYNGEE. This CDR3 has 14 amino acids. This CDR3 is CASSVESYNSPLHF. CDR3 DNA sequence: TGTGCCAGCAGCGTAGAATCCTATAATTCACCCCTCCACTTT.